Below, 17 T cell receptor beta chains from the same sample are listed, as sequenced in a study of blood T cells in healthy people across ages. Together with a sample-barcoded 5' primer, a J-beta primer mix was included in a second PCR lasting about 6 to 11 cycles. One entry per CDR3 protein results from TCRdb running MiXCR on the 5' RACE reads. Of under 850,000 distinct CDR3 sequences listed, around 36% were seen once; the top ten hold 10% to 15%. Sample: blood. The source of these receptors is a man aged 18 to 35 in good health.

V gene TRBV6-2 or TRBV6-3 combines with J gene TRBJ1-1, with D tentatively TRBD1 (6 bases). Trimming stripped 2 bases from V and 0 bases from J, with 10 bases between. The CDR3 runs to 15 residues. Germline lookup yields CDR1 MNHEY and CDR2 SVGEGT. In DNA, the CDR3 is TGTGCCAGCAGTTACCCCGGACAGATGAACACTGAAGCTTTCTTT. Amino acid sequence: CASSYPGQMNTEAFF.

The chain has TRBV11-2 and TRBJ1-3; TRBD1 agrees at 9 bases. Germline CDR1 reads SGHAT; CDR2 reads FQNNGV. The CDR3 totals 17 residues. V trimming: 3 bases; J trimming: 4 bases; junction bases outside the gene matches: 10. The CDR3 spells CASSFSGTGLFGNTIYF. DNA for the CDR3: TGTGCCAGCAGCTTCTCCGGGACAGGGCTGTTCGGAAACACCATATATTTT. The full variable domain, in which reference TRBV11-2 and TRBJ1-3 provide the parts outside the CDR3, is EAGVAQSPRYKIIEKRQSVAFWCNPISGHATLYWYQQILGQGPKLLIQFQNNGVVDDSQLPKDRFSAERLKGVDSTLKIQPAKLEDSAVYLCASSFSGTGLFGNTIYFGEGSWLTVV.

This clonotype turned up a few times. The CDR3 sequence: CSSFQASQSQYF. CDR3 nucleotide sequence: TGCAGCTCGTTCCAGGCCTCGCAATCGCAGTATTTT. The rearrangement joins TRBV20-1 to TRBJ2-3, with no clear D. The CDR3 is 12 amino acids. Germline V lookup: CDR1 DFQATT, CDR2 SNEGSKA (reference sequence).

Ten or more counts support this clonotype. The rearrangement joins TRBV14 to TRBJ2-7; D gene unclear. Germline V CDR1 and CDR2: SGHDN, FVKESK. The CDR3 is 15 amino acids. V was shortened by 4 bases and J by 4 bases, with 17 bases between the two germline ends. CDR3 DNA sequence: TGTGCCAGCAGCCCCGTCCGAGGTTGGGATTACGAGCAGTACTTC. Translation: CASSPVRGWDYEQYF. Full variable domain (rest looked up from reference TRBV14 and TRBJ2-7): EAGVTQFPSHSVIEKGQTVTLRCDPISGHDNLYWYRRVMGKEIKFLLHFVKESKQDESGMPNNRFLAERTGGTYSTLKVQPAELEDSGVYFCASSPVRGWDYEQYFGPGTRLTVT.

This chain connects TRBV20-1 to TRBJ2-7; 9 nucleotides align to TRBD2. The DNA end is a closer match to TRBJ2-5, so the J assignment may be wrong. Germline CDR1 is DFQATT and CDR2 is SNEGSKA (reference sequence). This CDR3 is 13 amino acids long. In DNA form, the CDR3 reads TGCAGTGCTAGTGAGGCGGGGGGGGAGACCCAGTACTTC. It yields the protein CSASEAGGETQYF.

The count of this clonotype is one. The V call is TRBV20-1, the J call TRBJ1-2; D is ambiguous. Between the trimmed V and J ends, which lost 0 bases and 4 bases, there was a span of 12 bases. CDR1 is DFQATT, CDR2 SNEGSKA, per germline (reference sequence). The CDR3 contains 14 residues. CDR3 in DNA: TGCAGTGCTAGAGATCCCGGACGGAGCTATGGCTACACCTTC. Translating it yields CSARDPGRSYGYTF.

J is TRBJ2-5 and V is TRBV10-3, with D unresolved. Germline values: CDR1 ENHRY, CDR2 SYGVKD. The CDR3 contains 14 residues. Trimming took 0 bases from V and 5 from J, leaving 10 bases between them. The CDR3 nucleotides are TGTGCCATCAGTGAGTCGCCTGATGCCGAGACCCAGTACTTC. This translates into CAISESPDAETQYF.

V and J are TRBV7-2 and TRBJ1-5, with D possibly being TRBD1 (6 bases). Deletions cut 1 base from V and 5 bases from J, with 12 bases between. The CDR3 sequence is 15 residues long. Germline CDR1 and CDR2: SGHTA and FQGNSA. The CDR3 is CASSLEVNRDQPQHF. The CDR3 coding sequence is TGTGCCAGCAGCTTAGAGGTTAACAGGGATCAGCCCCAGCATTTT.

The rearrangement links TRBV14 to TRBJ2-5; D is uncertain. The V gene lost 0 bases and the J gene lost 6 bases, with 8 bases spanning the gap. This CDR3 is built from 13 residues. Germline CDR1 SGHDN, CDR2 FVKESK. CDR3 sequence (DNA): TGTGCCAGCAGCCAAGAAGAGAAGAAGACCCAGTACTTC. It codes for CASSQEEKKTQYF.

The V and J genes are TRBV6-2 or TRBV6-3 and TRBJ1-4; D is unclear. Trimming stripped 6 bases from V and 5 bases from J, with 10 bases between. Germline V gene lookup returns CDR1 MNHEY and CDR2 SVGEGT. The CDR3 length is 13 residues. The CDR3 nucleotides read TGTGCCAGCAGACAAGAAACCAATGAAAAACTGTTTTTT. Translating gives CASRQETNEKLFF.

The chain employs TRBV11-2 and TRBJ2-5, with 7 positions matching TRBD2. The J call is uncertain, as TRBJ2-4 better fits the DNA end. The CDR3 loop spans 13 amino acids. Germline CDR1 is SGHAT and CDR2 is FQNNGV. The CDR3 bases are TGTGCCAGCAGCTTAGGGGGGGGAGACATTCAGTACTTC. Its protein is CASSLGGGDIQYF.

The CDR3 region has the DNA TGTGCCACCACAAGGGGGGATGGCTACACCTTC. It specifies CATTRGDGYTF. The rearrangement joins TRBV7-9 to TRBJ1-2; D is perhaps TRBD1 (6 bases). V was cut by 10 bases and J by 6 bases, with 12 bases left in between. Germline values: CDR1 SEHNR, CDR2 FQNEAQ (reference sequence). This CDR3 contains 11 residues.

V usage is TRBV4-2 and J usage is TRBJ1-1; TRBD1 aligns across 8 bases. CDR3 length: 17 residues. The germline V gene has CDR1 LGHNA and CDR2 YNFKEQ. Trimming cost V 0 bases and J 2 bases; bases outside gene matches: 8. DNA for the CDR3: TGTGCCAGCAGCCAAGACCTCCGTGACAGGGGAAACACTGAAGCTTTCTTT. Its protein is CASSQDLRDRGNTEAFF.

This sequence joins TRBV7-6 and TRBJ2-2, with TRBD1 matching over 10 bases. The CDR3 extends over 18 amino acids. Germline V lookup: CDR1 SGHVS, CDR2 FNYEAQ. J was trimmed by 7 bases and V by 3 bases; bases with no gene match: 14. This CDR3 is CASSLSGLGTGANGELFF. The CDR3 nucleotides read TGTGCCAGCAGCTTGAGTGGGTTGGGGACAGGGGCCAACGGGGAGCTGTTTTTT.

A few counts support this clonotype. V usage is TRBV5-1 and J usage is TRBJ2-3; TRBD1 matches 8 bases. This CDR3 contains 15 residues. CDR1 is SGHRS, CDR2 YFSETQ, per germline. The ends lost 5 bases at V and 7 bases at J; junction bases unmatched: 12. CDR3 in amino acids: CASRFGSQGANTQYF. The CDR3, as DNA: TGCGCCAGCAGATTTGGATCCCAGGGGGCTAATACGCAGTATTTT.

This clonotype was found a few times. The gene calls are TRBV29-1 and TRBJ1-1, with TRBD1 matching 10 bases. Per germline, CDR1 SQVTM and CDR2 ANQGSEA. The ends lost 7 bases at V and 1 base at J; junction bases unmatched: 6. The CDR3 has 14 amino acids. The CDR3 here is CSAGTGAQNTEAFF. In DNA, the CDR3 is TGCAGCGCTGGGACAGGGGCTCAGAACACTGAAGCTTTCTTT.

The V call is TRBV20-1, the J call TRBJ2-2; 7 bases match TRBD2. This CDR3 is built from 15 residues. V was pared by 5 bases and J by 1 base, with 7 bases of the junction left unmatched. Germline-derived CDR1 and CDR2 are DFQATT and SNEGSKA (reference sequence). DNA for the CDR3: TGCAGTGCTGGGGGGAGGGGCGAGAACACCGGGGAGCTGTTTTTT. Translated: CSAGGRGENTGELFF.